Presented here are 10 T cell receptor beta chains from one specimen sequenced in a study of CD8+CD57+ T cells in acquired aplastic anemia (dated by TCRdb to the late 2010s). Expansion of CD8+CD57+ cells had been shown by flow cytometry in the patients chosen for sequencing. These reads were obtained on an Illumina HiSeq 2000. Profiling of TCR beta VDJ combinations and CDR3 sequences used genomic DNA as the template. The public reads were reanalyzed by TCRdb: fastp trimming at Q25, MiXCR alignment, in-frame beta chains only. Identical CDR3 protein sequences are pooled into one entry, listed with their most common genes and DNA. The sample data list about 160,000 distinct CDR3 sequences, and about 45% of these were observed just once. Around 2.9% of the sample is held by the ten biggest clonotypes. Sequenced sample: sorted CD4+, CD8+, or CD8+CD57+ T cells (not recorded which) from PBMCs. These receptors all come from a human donor with aplastic anemia.

The chain has TRBV5-1 and TRBJ1-1; D may be TRBD1 (5 bases). The CDR3 is 14 residues long. Germline-derived CDR1 and CDR2 are SGHRS and YFSETQ. Trimming removed 5 bases from V and 3 bases from J, with 14 bases in between. CDR3 region: CASRSGRGYTEAFF. DNA for the CDR3: TGCGCCAGCAGATCAGGACGGGGGTACACTGAAGCTTTCTTT.

The rearrangement joins TRBV6-2 or TRBV6-3 to TRBJ1-4; 9 bases match TRBD1. Germline values: CDR1 MNHEY, CDR2 SVGEGT. The CDR3 consists of 19 residues. V shed 2 bases and J 4 bases; nucleotides not matched to a gene: 14. CDR3 in DNA: TGTGCCAGCAGTTACGAACAGGGGGCCGCCGAGTACCTTAATGAAAAACTGTTTTTT. Protein: CASSYEQGAAEYLNEKLFF.

In its sample, this clonotype was seen once. The rearrangement uses TRBV2 and TRBJ2-3; D not certain. V gave up 1 base and J gave up 5 bases, with 10 bases separating them. The germline V gene encodes CDR1 SNHLY and CDR2 FYNNEI. The CDR3 has 14 residues. The CDR3 DNA follows: TGTGCCAGCAGTGAAGGTTCTATGGTAGATACGCAGTATTTT. Encoded protein: CASSEGSMVDTQYF.

The chain uses TRBV10-2 and TRBJ2-7; D might be TRBD2 (6 bases). Germline V gives CDR1 WSHSY, CDR2 SAAADI. This CDR3 region has 14 residues. Deletions cut 3 bases from V and 3 bases from J, with 12 bases between. CDR3 bases: TGCGCCAGCAGTGATATAGCGGTAATCTACGAGCAGTACTTC. This codes for CASSDIAVIYEQYF.

The chain has TRBV2 and TRBJ2-5, with a tentative D call TRBD1 (7 bases). This CDR3 is built from 14 residues. From germline, CDR1 is SNHLY and CDR2 FYNNEI. V was trimmed by 3 bases and J by 4 bases, leaving 12 bases between them. The CDR3 loop is CASSDNRGGETQYF. CDR3 in DNA: TGTGCCAGCAGTGATAACAGGGGAGGAGAGACCCAGTACTTC.

In its sample, this clonotype was seen many times. This rearrangement joins TRBV7-2 to TRBJ2-1; D uncertain. Trimming took off 1 base at V and 6 bases at J, with 7 bases between the two ends. The CDR3 extends over 13 amino acids. CDR1 is SGHTA and CDR2 is FQGNSA in the germline V gene. The CDR3 loop reads CASSLGRANEQFF. The CDR3 DNA sequence: TGTGCCAGCAGCTTAGGGAGAGCCAATGAGCAGTTCTTC.

At least ten counts were recorded for this clonotype. The gene calls are TRBV6-5 and TRBJ2-3; possible D gene TRBD2, 5 bases. Trimming pared 5 bases from V and 8 bases from J, leaving 20 bases between. The CDR3 is 15 amino acids. Germline CDR1 reads MNHEY; CDR2 reads SVGAGI. The CDR3 DNA is TGTGCCAGCAGTCGTAACCGGGATAGAGGGAGTACGCAGTATTTT. Translation: CASSRNRDRGSTQYF.

V usage is TRBV12-3 or TRBV12-4 and J usage is TRBJ1-3; the D is unclear. This CDR3 has 11 residues. Trimming cost V 5 bases and J 9 bases, with 8 bases left between them. The DNA of the CDR3 is TGTGCCAGCAGTGGGGTGGGCACCATATATTTT. It translates to CASSGVGTIYF.

V and J are TRBV20-1 and TRBJ2-3; a possible D gene is TRBD2 (7 bases). The CDR3 is 15 amino acids. The V end lost 1 base, the J end lost 3 bases, and 14 bases lay between the germline ends. Germline lookup yields CDR1 DFQATT and CDR2 SNEGSKA (reference sequence). CDR3 bases: TGCAGTGCTAGAGTGGGGGGGCTCAGGACAGATACGCAGTATTTT. This gives the protein CSARVGGLRTDTQYF.

This clonotype was found many times. The V gene is TRBV2, the J gene TRBJ2-7; 9 bases are a match to TRBD1. This CDR3 contains 14 residues. CDR1 and CDR2 from the germline V gene are SNHLY and FYNNEI. The V and J ends lost 5 bases and 5 bases, in that order; junction bases with no gene match: 7. The CDR3 here is CASSLDRGLDEQYF. CDR3 nucleotides: TGTGCCAGCAGTTTGGACAGGGGCCTCGACGAGCAGTACTTC.